Below, one T cell receptor (beta chain) is given with its context. It lacks a known antigen. Base-call qualities are not available, and no considerably larger clone is one nucleotide away. Taken from cysteine to phenylalanine, the CDR3 has 13 residues. The read is trimmed to its CDR3 DNA, 39 bases read in frame from base 1. V is cut back by 6 bases and J by 8 bases, with 9 bases in the junction unmatched. Reading the germline V gene gives CDR1 MNHEY and CDR2 SVGAGI. The library was produced with the immunoSEQ multiplex PCR assay. TCRdb re-hosts the immuneACCESS table, in-frame sequences only. Its copies lack some clones; in the studies checked, an unresolved V gene accounts for under half of them, and the cause for the rest is not known. The sample includes approximately 94,000 clones, with 70% to 90% observed a single time. 1.3% of the sample is in the top ten clones. The source of the sample is a study of control samples from healthy donors and cancer patients (TCRdb year 2020).

This sequence originates from a woman between 45 and 60 years old in good health. Sequencing was performed on blood. The chain links TRBV6-5 with TRBJ1-2; TRBD1 aligns with 7 central bases. The DNA sequence follows: TGTGCCAGCAGCCTAACAGGGGAGGGAGGCTACACCTTC. Its coded protein is CASSLTGEGGYTF.